This T cell receptor (beta chain) derives from a study of control samples from healthy donors and cancer patients. Germline V gives CDR1 MDHEN, CDR2 SYDVKM. The CDR3 is 13 amino acids. Germline trimming cut 6 bases from V and 5 bases from J; bases unmatched to any gene: 3. Some clones are missing from TCRdb's copy, which holds only in-frame ones; the method was immunoSEQ multiplex PCR. This table has roughly 64,000 clones, 90% appearing once. The material sequenced was PBMCs. The chain couples TRBV28 to TRBJ1-4; 7 nucleotides align to TRBD1. The receptor was derived from a woman between 45 and 60 years old with colorectal cancer. This chain's CDR3 is CASRGQNNEKLFF. CDR3 coding DNA: TGTGCCAGCAGGGGACAGAACAATGAAAAACTGTTTTTT.